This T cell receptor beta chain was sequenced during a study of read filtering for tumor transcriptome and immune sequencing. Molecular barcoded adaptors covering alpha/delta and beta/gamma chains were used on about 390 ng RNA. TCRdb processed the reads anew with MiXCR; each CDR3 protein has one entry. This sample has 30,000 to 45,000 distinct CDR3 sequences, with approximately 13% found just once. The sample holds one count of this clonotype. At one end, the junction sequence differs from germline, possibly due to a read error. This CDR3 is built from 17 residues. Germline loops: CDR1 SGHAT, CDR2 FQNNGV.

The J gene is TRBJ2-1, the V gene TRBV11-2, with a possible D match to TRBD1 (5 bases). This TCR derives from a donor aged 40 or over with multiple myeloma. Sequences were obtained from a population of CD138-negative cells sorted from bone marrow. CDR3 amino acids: CASSPNRFDDRDNEQFF. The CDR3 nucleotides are TGTGCCAGCAGCCCTAACAGGTTTGACGATAGAGACAATGAGCAGTTCTTT.